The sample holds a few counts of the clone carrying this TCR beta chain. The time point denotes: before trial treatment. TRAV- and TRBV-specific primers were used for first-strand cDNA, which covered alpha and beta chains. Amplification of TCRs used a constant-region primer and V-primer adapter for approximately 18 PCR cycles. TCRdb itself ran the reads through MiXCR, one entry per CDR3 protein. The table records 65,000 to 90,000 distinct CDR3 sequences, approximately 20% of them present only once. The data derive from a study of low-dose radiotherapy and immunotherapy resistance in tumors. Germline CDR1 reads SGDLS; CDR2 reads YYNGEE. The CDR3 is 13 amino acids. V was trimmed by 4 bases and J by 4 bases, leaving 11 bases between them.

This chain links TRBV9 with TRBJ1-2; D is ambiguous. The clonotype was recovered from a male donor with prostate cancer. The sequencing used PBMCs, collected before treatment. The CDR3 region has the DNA TGTGCCAGCAGCAGGCCGGGAACCTATGGCTACACCTTC. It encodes CASSRPGTYGYTF.